This section outlines one T cell receptor (beta chain) sequence together with its context. Its antigen is still unknown. This sample was included in a study of cytomegalovirus exposure and HLA in healthy donors. General study results and limits: TCR beta chains associated with HLA were, in a later analysis, more clonally expanded than equally common others.

V was pared by 0 bases and J by 9 bases, with 24 bases between. Germline V gene lookup returns CDR1 SGHAT and CDR2 FQNNGV. This CDR3 has 18 amino acids. PCR used 60 Vbeta primers and 13 Jbeta primers. The protocol was immunoSEQ multiplex PCR, while the TCRdb copy is restricted to in-frame clones and leaves out a portion. The table includes 95,000 to 150,000 clones, 77% detected once. This chain joins TRBV11-2 and TRBJ2-1, with D possibly TRBD1 on 5 matching bases. The sequencing input was PBMCs. This clonotype originated in a woman aged 40-49 years in good health and CMV-seropositive. CDR3 DNA: TGTGCCAGCAGCTTAGAGATTGGTCGGTCACAGGCTGGATTTGAGCAGTTCTTC. It specifies CASSLEIGRSQAGFEQFF.